This TCR beta chain was sequenced for a study of T cells expressing NK-cell markers. Study-level findings and limits: Several of the donors also had these clonotypes leading their CD3+CD56-NKG2C+ fraction.

In the case of this clonotype: The antigen is undetermined.

Using the 5' RACE reads, TCRdb records one entry per CDR3 protein without DNA. Here the sample table reports roughly 430,000 distinct CDR3 sequences. This CDR3 contains 14 residues. Germline CDR1 reads SEHNR; CDR2 reads FQNEAQ (reference sequence). The receptor comes from a woman aged 18 to 75 in good health. Sequencing was carried out using blood T cells: a sorted CD56 or NKG2C T cell subset, CD4+ or CD8+ T cells, or bulk PBMC T cells (not recorded which). The chain uses TRBV7-9 and TRBJ2-2. The CDR3 loop reads CASPESLNTGELFF.